In its sample, the clone carrying this T cell receptor beta chain was seen many times. The data belong to a study of shared clonotypes between healthy human individuals. The CDR3 totals 15 residues. Germline V gene sequence: CDR1 SGHRS, CDR2 YFSETQ. V was cut by 5 bases and J by 2 bases, with 15 bases left in between. Sequencing was performed with immunoSEQ multiplex PCR; in TCRdb, only in-frame clones are kept and a portion is missing. The sample records under 750,000 clones, 72% being singletons. The rearrangement uses TRBV5-1 and TRBJ2-3; tentatively, D is TRBD1 (6 bases). This TCR was recovered from a woman in her 30s in good health. Sequenced material: memory CD4+ T cells sorted from blood. Subset denoted: CD45RA-negative fraction. Here the CDR3 DNA reads TGCGCCAGCAGGCCAGTGCGGACAGTCACAGATACGCAGTATTTT. Translation: CASRPVRTVTDTQYF.